This entry describes one T cell receptor (beta chain). Patients at the Seattle site were enrolled during active infection and followed longitudinally. Germline loops: CDR1 MDHEN, CDR2 SYDVKM. V lost 7 bases, J lost 2 bases, and 14 bases lay in between. There are 14 residues in the CDR3. Authors' data handling: It was from reference gene primer amplification that nucleated cell counts were estimated. Method: immunoSEQ multiplex PCR; TCRdb's copy keeps in-frame clones and lacks some. The V and J calls and clone size are taken from that table; D and trimming were inferred from the DNA. The repertoire holds around 300,000 clones, with about 93% as singletons. The data were obtained in a study of blood T cell repertoires in COVID-19. For the study at large: There were acute and convalescent COVID-19 samples, and they came from the United States, Italy and Spain.

The sequencing input was peripheral blood. The source of this sequence is a woman aged 30 to 39 with COVID-19, enrolled during active disease. The chain uses TRBV28 and TRBJ1-1, with D perhaps matching TRBD1 (5 bases). CDR3 nucleotide sequence: TGTGCCAGCACCCTGGGGCGGTCAAACACTGAAGCTTTCTTT. Translation gives CASTLGRSNTEAFF.